These 10 T cell receptor beta chains were sequenced from one sample in a study of blood T cells in healthy people across ages. Next came a second PCR, run for 7 to 11 cycles, which used a sample-barcoded 5' primer along with a J-beta primer mix. TCRdb re-called the 5' RACE reads through MiXCR, storing one row per CDR3 protein. Found here are more than 700,000 distinct CDR3 sequences, roughly 46% of them singletons; the top ten hold roughly 18%. Material for sequencing was blood. The receptor set was obtained from a man at least 80 years old in good health.

The V gene is TRBV4-3, the J gene TRBJ2-3; 9 positions match TRBD1. Per the germline V gene, CDR1 is LGHNA and CDR2 is YSLEER. The ends lost 0 bases at V and 3 bases at J; junction bases unmatched: 7. The CDR3 consists of 17 residues. Here the CDR3 reads CASSQDLQGARTDTQYF. CDR3 DNA sequence: TGCGCCAGCAGCCAAGATCTACAGGGGGCTAGGACAGATACGCAGTATTTT.

This clonotype was picked up many times. This sequence joins TRBV12-3 or TRBV12-4 and TRBJ2-7, with 12 positions matching TRBD1. The V gene end was trimmed by 5 bases and the J gene end by 2 bases; junction bases not matched to a gene: 1. The CDR3 spans 14 residues. This CDR3 reads CASSRDRGPYEQYF. CDR3 in DNA: TGTGCCAGCAGTCGGGACAGGGGGCCCTACGAGCAGTACTTC.

This clonotype came up once. The gene calls are TRBV7-3 and TRBJ2-1; TRBD1 matches at 7 bases. From germline, CDR1 is SGHTA and CDR2 FQGTGA. The CDR3 consists of 13 residues. J gave up 8 bases and V 5 bases, and 6 bases lay outside the gene matches. In DNA, the CDR3 is TGTGCCAGCAGCCGACAGGGTGTAGATGAGCAGTTCTTC. This encodes CASSRQGVDEQFF. Filled out from reference TRBV7-3 and TRBJ2-1, the complete variable domain reads GAGVSQTPSNKVTEKGKYVELRCDPISGHTALYWYRQSLGQGPEFLIYFQGTGAADDSGLPNDRFFAVRPEGSVSTLKIQRTERGDSAVYLCASSRQGVDEQFFGPGTRLTVL.

The CDR3 region has the DNA TGTGCCAGCACCATGAGGCGGGAGAACCAAGAGACCCAGTACTTC. This encodes CASTMRRENQETQYF. This chain uses TRBV12-3 or TRBV12-4 with TRBJ2-5; TRBD2 matches 7 bases. The V and J ends lost 7 bases and 0 bases, in that order; junction bases with no gene match: 8. The CDR3 spans 15 residues.

The DNA of the CDR3 is TGCGCCAGCAGCCAAGAGGGACAAACGAACACCGGGGAGCTGTTTTTT. Its protein product is CASSQEGQTNTGELFF. The chain combines TRBV4-1 with TRBJ2-2, with D tentatively TRBD1 (6 bases). Trimming pared 0 bases from V and 0 bases from J, leaving 8 bases between. CDR3 size: 16 residues. The germline CDR1 and CDR2 sequences are MGHRA and YSYEKL.

To note about this clonotype: A much bigger clone sits one base away, suggesting this may be a read error. The chain recombines TRBV4-2 with TRBJ2-5; D is unclear. CDR1 is LGHNA and CDR2 is YNFKEQ in the germline V gene. The germline V and J ends were trimmed by 2 bases and 11 bases, with 21 bases remaining between them. The CDR3 spans 15 residues. CDR3 in DNA: TGTGCCAGCAGCCAACCGGGCAGCTCCTACAATGAGCAGTACTTC. Protein: CASSQPGSSYNEQYF.

This clonotype was picked up a small number of times. This rearrangement joins TRBV7-3 to TRBJ2-1, with 11 bases that match TRBD2. V shed 4 bases, J shed 3 bases, and the junction held 8 bases outside the gene matches. The CDR3 consists of 17 residues. CDR1 is SGHTA, CDR2 FQGTGA, per germline. The CDR3 is CASSSQPTSGNYNEQFF. CDR3 coding DNA: TGTGCCAGCAGCTCCCAACCGACTAGCGGGAACTACAATGAGCAGTTCTTC.

This rearrangement joins TRBV6-2 or TRBV6-3 to TRBJ2-3; perhaps TRBD1 as D (5 bases). Trimming shortened V by 6 bases and J by 5 bases, and 21 bases separated the two germline ends. Germline V gene lookup returns CDR1 MNHEY and CDR2 SVGEGT. The length of the CDR3 is 16 residues. In DNA form, the CDR3 reads TGTGCCAGCAGCCCCCGGGCCCATCATAGGGGAGATACGCAGTATTTT. Amino acids: CASSPRAHHRGDTQYF.

The chain employs TRBV20-1 and TRBJ1-1; 7 bases align to TRBD1. The germline V gene encodes CDR1 DFQATT and CDR2 SNEGSKA (reference sequence). This CDR3 comprises 13 residues. The ends lost 0 bases at V and 3 bases at J; junction bases unmatched: 1. The CDR3 protein is CSARDQGDTEAFF. In DNA, the CDR3 is TGCAGTGCTAGAGATCAGGGGGACACTGAAGCTTTCTTT.

The genes are TRBV20-1 and TRBJ2-1, with 10 bases aligning to TRBD1. The germline CDR1 and CDR2 sequences are DFQATT and SNEGSKA (reference sequence). Germline trimming cut 0 bases from V and 12 bases from J; bases unmatched to any gene: 17. There are 17 residues in the CDR3. Here the CDR3 reads CSARDLVMPGQGLGQFF. The DNA of the CDR3 is TGCAGTGCTAGAGATCTGGTTATGCCGGGACAGGGGCTTGGGCAGTTCTTC.